This T cell receptor (beta chain) was documented in a study of T-cell memory formation after mild COVID-19 (TCRdb year 2021). In the study overall: TCR sequence clusters from the two donors were found to be largely donor specific. In a couple of donors, T-cell clones that expanded and contracted after mild COVID-19 were followed by sequencing TCRalpha and TCRbeta repertoires longitudinally. The cohort was made up of two young adult volunteers, one female and one male, who were previously healthy.

Here is what the overall study found, with its caveats: Contracting CD4+ clones appeared mostly in the CM and EM memory subsets, whereas CD8+ clones were enriched in EMRA. Whether the second-wave clones peaking on day 37 were SARS-CoV-2 specific was not confirmed. The study covered only a couple of mild cases, and larger cohorts including severe cases with pre-infection samples were considered necessary. Clones that contracted from day 15 to 85 showed balanced CD4/CD8 phenotypes, whereas a second wave of clones that expanded from day 15 to 37 leaned towards CD4+. Some responding clones were found in pre-infection memory, which suggests that pre-existing cross-reactive memory T cells took part in the SARS-CoV-2 response.

In the germline V gene, CDR1 corresponds to SGHTA and CDR2 to FQGNSA. Counted from cysteine to phenylalanine, this CDR3 has 13 amino acids. Only CDR3 DNA remains: 39 bases, in frame from the first base. The V end loses 4 bases and the J end loses 6 bases, and a stretch of 13 bases separates them. This clonotype was picked up many times. The target of this receptor is not known. Base qualities are missing; no much larger clone stands one base away. The data were produced on an Illumina NovaSeq 6000. TCRalpha and TCRbeta cDNA libraries were constructed by 5'RACE with constant-segment primers, with sample barcodes and unique molecular identifiers being introduced. Trizol reagent was used to extract RNA from every sample. The libraries were amplified in two PCR steps, and the second step added a second sample barcode and Illumina TruSeq adapters. Sequencing of libraries was performed on an Illumina NovaSeq with 2 x 150 bp paired-end reads. Per the original workflow: The reads were demultiplexed and collapsed into UMI-guided consensus sequences using migec v1.2.7. Using mixcr v2.1.11, the UMI consensuses were aligned to TRA and TRB V and J templates and assembled into clonotypes. Expanded or contracted clonotypes were those called significant by both edgeR and NoisET, with noise models trained on biological replicates. edgeR calls used a false discovery rate-adjusted p below 0.01 and a log2 fold-change threshold of 1. PCA with hierarchical clustering of max-normalized trajectories of the 1000 most abundant clonotypes was used as exploratory dynamics analysis. The CD4 or CD8 phenotype of responding clones was assigned using the separately sequenced CD4+ and CD8+ repertoires. TCRdb redid the processing of the public reads, applying fastp at Q25 and MiXCR, and retained in-frame beta chains. Rows with a matching CDR3 protein are joined into one entry that keeps the most common DNA and genes. These V and J calls originate from TCRdb's pipeline instead of the authors' own analysis. The sample records about 240,000 distinct CDR3 sequences, over 8.5% of which are singletons. Around 23% of the sample is in the top ten clones.

Ficoll-Paque density gradient centrifugation was used to isolate PBMCs. The sample comprised PBMCs or a T cell subset sorted from them (not recorded which). The rearranged segments are TRBV7-2 and TRBJ2-7, and TRBD1 may be the D gene, going by 6 matching bases. This receptor was taken from a man between 18 and 29 years old who had mild COVID-19 (a few samples of this study predate the infection). The sample titles of this study are shuffled in the database, so cell type and time point are left out; the donor was told from shared clones. Read as DNA, the sequence is TGTGCCAGCAGCTCGGCAGGGGTGGTCGAGCAGTACTTC. Its product reads: CASSSAGVVEQYF.